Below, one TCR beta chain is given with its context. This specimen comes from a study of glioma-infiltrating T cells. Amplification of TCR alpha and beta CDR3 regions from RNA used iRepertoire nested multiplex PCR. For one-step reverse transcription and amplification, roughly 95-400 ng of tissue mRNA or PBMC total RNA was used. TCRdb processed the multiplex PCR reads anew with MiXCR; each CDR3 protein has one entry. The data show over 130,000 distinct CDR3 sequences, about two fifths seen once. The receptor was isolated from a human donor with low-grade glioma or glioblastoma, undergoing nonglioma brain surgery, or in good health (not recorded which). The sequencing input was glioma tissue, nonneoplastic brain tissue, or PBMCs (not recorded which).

The CDR3 here is CASSPSTRQNTEAFF. The CDR3 bases are TGTGCCAGCTCACCATCGACTAGGCAGAACACTGAAGCTTTCTTT. The chain combines TRBV18 with TRBJ1-1; D gene ambiguous. CDR1 is KGHSH and CDR2 is LQKENI in the germline V gene. This CDR3 has 15 amino acids. Between the trimmed V and J ends, which lost 2 bases and 1 base, there was a span of 11 bases. The variable domain in full, completed from reference TRBV18 and TRBJ1-1, reads NAGVMQNPRHLVRRRGQEARLRCSPMKGHSHVYWYRQLPEEGLKFMVYLQKENIIDESGMPKERFSAEFPKEGPSILRIQQVVRGDSAAYFCASSPSTRQNTEAFFGQGTRLTVV.